One sample yielded the 15 T cell receptor beta chains listed below, sequenced in a study of blood T cell repertoires in COVID-19. Libraries were prepared by immunoSEQ multiplex PCR; TCRdb keeps only in-frame clonotypes and omits some of them. Of 200,000 to 300,000 clones listed, under 90% are singletons. Input material: PBMCs or T cells enriched from blood (not recorded which). All receptors come from a woman between 40 and 55 years old who had been exposed to COVID-19.

The rearrangement joins TRBV18 to TRBJ1-6, with D perhaps matching TRBD1 (5 bases). The CDR3 consists of 14 residues. Germline values: CDR1 KGHSH, CDR2 LQKENI. Deletions cut 2 bases from V and 8 bases from J, with 10 bases between. In DNA, the CDR3 is TGTGCCAGCTCACCAGCCCCGACAGATTCACCCCTCCACTTT. This encodes CASSPAPTDSPLHF.

V and J are TRBV7-9 and TRBJ1-6, with D perhaps TRBD1 (6 bases). CDR3 size: 16 residues. V was trimmed by 0 bases and J by 4 bases, leaving 10 bases between them. Germline V CDR1 and CDR2: SEHNR, FQNEAQ (reference sequence). CDR3 sequence reads: CASSLAPGVYNSPLHF. CDR3 DNA sequence: TGTGCCAGCAGCTTAGCCCCAGGGGTGTATAATTCACCCCTCCACTTT.

The chain carries TRBV6-6 and TRBJ1-1; TRBD1 is a possible D gene (6 bases). Germline V gene data show CDR1 as MNHNY and CDR2 as SVGAGI (reference sequence). V lost 5 bases to trimming and J lost 5 bases, with 9 bases between them. The CDR3 is 12 amino acids. DNA for the CDR3: TGTGCCAGCAGTAAACAGGGAACTGAAGCTTTCTTT. The encoded protein is CASSKQGTEAFF.

This chain connects TRBV2 to TRBJ1-2; 7 nucleotides align to TRBD1. From germline, CDR1 is SNHLY and CDR2 FYNNEI. The CDR3 totals 17 residues. J gave up 6 bases and V 7 bases, and 20 bases lay outside the gene matches. Here the CDR3 reads CASIHLEGARQDNGYTF. The CDR3 nucleotides read TGTGCCAGCATCCACCTCGAGGGGGCCCGACAGGACAATGGCTACACCTTC.

V and J are TRBV2 and TRBJ2-3, with TRBD2 matching over 7 bases. V shed 1 base, J shed 6 bases, and the junction held 4 bases outside the gene matches. Germline CDR1 and CDR2: SNHLY and FYNNEI. The length of the CDR3 is 14 residues. The CDR3 DNA reads as TGTGCCAGCAGTGAAGGACTAGCCTTGGATACGCAGTATTTT. Protein product: CASSEGLALDTQYF.

CDR3 sequence reads: CASSLRESSGANVLTF. Written as DNA, the CDR3 is TGTGCCAGCAGCCTGAGGGAAAGCTCTGGGGCCAACGTCCTGACTTTC. The rearrangement links TRBV5-4 to TRBJ2-6, with a tentative D call TRBD2 (5 bases). Trimming removed 4 bases at V and 0 bases at J, with 11 bases between. CDR1 is SGHNT, CDR2 YYREEE, per germline (reference sequence). The CDR3 contains 16 residues.

This chain links TRBV7-2 with TRBJ2-7, with a weak D call TRBD1 (5 bases). Between the trimmed V and J ends, which lost 1 base and 1 base, there was a span of 14 bases. CDR1 is SGHTA and CDR2 is FQGNSA in the germline V gene. The CDR3 runs to 16 residues. The CDR3 spells CASSLGGHRKSYEQYF. CDR3 nucleotide sequence: TGTGCCAGCAGCTTAGGTGGACACCGTAAGTCCTACGAGCAGTACTTC. Drawing the rest from reference TRBV7-2 and TRBJ2-7, the complete variable domain is GAGVSQSPSNKVTEKGKDVELRCDPISGHTALYWYRQSLGQGLEFLIYFQGNSAPDKSGLPSDRFSAERTGGSVSTLTIQRTQQEDSAVYLCASSLGGHRKSYEQYFGPGTRLTVT.

The chain links TRBV29-1 to TRBJ1-2; unclear D gene. The germline V gene encodes CDR1 SQVTM and CDR2 ANQGSEA. Trimming took off 4 bases at V and 6 bases at J, with 12 bases between the two ends. The CDR3 runs 12 residues. The CDR3 spells CSVVGEFDGYTF. CDR3 nucleotide sequence: TGCAGCGTTGTTGGGGAGTTTGATGGCTACACCTTC.

Turning to this clone: Other nucleotide sequences from this sample produce the same CDR3. The chain joins TRBV27 to TRBJ2-3, with a possible D match to TRBD2 (6 bases). This CDR3 is built from 16 residues. CDR1 and CDR2 from the germline V gene are MNHEY and SMNVEV (reference sequence). V lost 1 base to trimming and J lost 1 base, with 12 bases between them. CDR3 coding DNA: TGTGCCAGCAGTTTATGGTTGGGCGGGGGCACAGATACGCAGTATTTT. This encodes CASSLWLGGGTDTQYF.

The chain recombines TRBV5-6 with TRBJ2-2, with 7 bases identical to TRBD1. Germline assignment: CDR1 SGHDT and CDR2 YYEEEE. The CDR3 consists of 17 residues. The J segment lost 4 bases and the V segment lost 0 bases, leaving 9 bases of the junction unmatched. The CDR3 loop is CASSLVAPTGSTGELFF. CDR3 DNA sequence: TGTGCCAGCAGCTTGGTTGCCCCGACAGGGTCCACCGGGGAGCTGTTTTTT.

The genes are TRBV5-5 and TRBJ2-3; D may be TRBD2 (6 bases). CDR3 size: 17 residues. V dropped 0 bases and J dropped 0 bases, with 14 bases sitting between them. The germline CDR1 and CDR2 sequences are SGHKS and YYEKEE (reference sequence). DNA of the CDR3: TGTGCCAGCAGCTTGGCCTGGCGCGGGGTTAGCACAGATACGCAGTATTTT. Its translation: CASSLAWRGVSTDTQYF.

The CDR3 reads CASRHGGGLADTQYF. In DNA form, the CDR3 reads TGTGCCAGCCGACATGGGGGGGGTCTGGCAGATACGCAGTATTTT. The V gene is TRBV7-2, the J gene TRBJ2-3, with 7 bases matching TRBD2. This CDR3 is built from 15 residues. V trimming: 8 bases; J trimming: 4 bases; junction bases outside the gene matches: 12. Germline V gene lookup returns CDR1 SGHTA and CDR2 FQGNSA.

The chain uses TRBV4-1 and TRBJ1-2; TRBD1 matches at 11 bases. The ends lost 3 bases at V and 4 bases at J; junction bases unmatched: 4. Per germline, CDR1 MGHRA and CDR2 YSYEKL. The CDR3 consists of 15 residues. The CDR3 reads CASSQDRGRPYGYTF. The CDR3 DNA reads as TGCGCCAGCAGCCAGGACAGGGGGCGTCCCTATGGCTACACCTTC.

This chain uses TRBV12-5 with TRBJ1-5; TRBD1 matches at 8 bases. The length of the CDR3 is 14 residues. Germline CDR1 reads LGHNT; CDR2 reads FRNRAP. The V and J ends lost 5 bases and 7 bases, in that order; junction bases with no gene match: 7. This CDR3 is CASGPGQGWQPQHF. CDR3 DNA: TGTGCTAGTGGTCCCGGACAGGGTTGGCAGCCCCAGCATTTT.

At least ten counts were recorded for this clone. The chain combines TRBV19 with TRBJ2-5, with D possibly TRBD2 on 5 matching bases. V lost 5 bases, J lost 0 bases, and 19 bases lay in between. This CDR3 region has 17 residues. Germline-derived CDR1 and CDR2 are LNHDA and SQIVND (reference sequence). For the CDR3, the DNA is TGTGCCAGTAGTGCCCGAGGTAGCGCATATTACCAAGAGACCCAGTACTTC. Its translation: CASSARGSAYYQETQYF.